Shown below are 2 T cell receptor beta chains from a single sample sequenced in a study of T cells after yellow fever vaccination. One entry per CDR3 protein, called by TCRdb with MiXCR from the 5' RACE reads. The sample lists just under 600,000 distinct CDR3 sequences; around an eighth were seen once. Sample: PBMCs, taken on the day of the yellow fever booster vaccination. Receptors were obtained from a man younger than 40 who received the YFV17D yellow fever vaccine.

In DNA, the CDR3 is TGTGCCAGCAGACCGAATAGCAATCAGCCCCAGCATTTT. Amino acids: CASRPNSNQPQHF. J is TRBJ1-5 and V is TRBV12-3 or TRBV12-4; no clear D. The V end was cut by 6 bases, the J end by 0 bases, with 6 bases between. The CDR3 spans 13 residues.

In the case of this clonotype: One end of the junction fails to match germline, which may point to a read error. V usage is TRBV5-5 and J usage is TRBJ2-1; 8 nucleotides match TRBD1. Germline values: CDR1 SGHKS, CDR2 YYEKEE (reference sequence). The CDR3 sequence is 15 residues long. The CDR3 reads CASSQGQGSSNEQLF. The CDR3 DNA sequence: TGTGCCAGCAGCCAAGGACAGGGTAGTAGTAATGAGCAGTTATTC.